This TCR beta chain came from a study of identical twins. Healthy Caucasian individuals made up all the donors. Study-wide findings and caveats: In cord blood, abundant beta clonotypes had fewer insertions; memory showed no trend. Conclusions relied on cross-sectional statistical analysis, not following the same donors.

Unique molecular identifiers were in the cDNA, with template-switch universal primer binding. TCRdb recomputed calls from the 5' RACE reads with MiXCR, one row per CDR3 protein. The table shows approximately 590,000 distinct CDR3 sequences, with 7.5% to 10% occurring only once. Trimming took off 11 bases at V and 2 bases at J, with 13 bases between the two ends. Germline V gene lookup returns CDR1 MNHEY and CDR2 SVGEGT. The CDR3 is 14 amino acids. As regards this clonotype: What it binds is not known.

These data were likewise used in another study, on yellow fever vaccine responses in identical twins.

The chain is built from TRBV6-2 or TRBV6-3 and TRBJ2-6; no clear D. Material for sequencing was PBMCs. The source is a woman younger than 30 in good health. The CDR3 DNA reads TGTGCCGGATCTTACACCGCTGGGGCCAACGTCCTGACTTTC. This sequence encodes CAGSYTAGANVLTF.